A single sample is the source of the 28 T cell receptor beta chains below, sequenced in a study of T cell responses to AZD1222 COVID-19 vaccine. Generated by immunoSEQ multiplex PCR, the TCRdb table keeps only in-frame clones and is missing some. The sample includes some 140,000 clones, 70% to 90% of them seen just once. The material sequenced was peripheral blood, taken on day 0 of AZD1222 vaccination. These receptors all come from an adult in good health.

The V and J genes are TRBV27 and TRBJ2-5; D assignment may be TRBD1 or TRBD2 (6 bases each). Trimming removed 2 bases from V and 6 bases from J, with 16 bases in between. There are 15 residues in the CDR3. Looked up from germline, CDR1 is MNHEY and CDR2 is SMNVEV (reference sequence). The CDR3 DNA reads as TGTGCCAGCAGTTTAAATTCCGGGGGCTTGCAGACCCAGTACTTC. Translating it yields CASSLNSGGLQTQYF.

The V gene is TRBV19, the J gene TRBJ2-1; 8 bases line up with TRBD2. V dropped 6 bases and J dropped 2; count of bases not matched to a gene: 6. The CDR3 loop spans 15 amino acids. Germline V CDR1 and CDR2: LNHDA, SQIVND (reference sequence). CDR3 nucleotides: TGTGCCAGTAGACTTAGCGGGACTACCTACAATGAGCAGTTCTTC. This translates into CASRLSGTTYNEQFF.

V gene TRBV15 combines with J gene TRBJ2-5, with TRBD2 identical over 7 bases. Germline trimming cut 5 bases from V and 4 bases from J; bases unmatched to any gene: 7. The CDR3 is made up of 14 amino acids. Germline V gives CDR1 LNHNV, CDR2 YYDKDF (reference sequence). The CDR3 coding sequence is TGTGCCACCAGCCCCTGGGGGGGTAGAGAGACCCAGTACTTC. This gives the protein CATSPWGGRETQYF.

The CDR3 region has the DNA TGTGCCAGCAGCTGGGCAGCGAACACTGAAGCTTTCTTT. Translating it yields CASSWAANTEAFF. This chain links TRBV5-4 with TRBJ1-1; D not certain. CDR1 is SGHNT, CDR2 YYREEE, per germline (reference sequence). The ends were cut back, 3 bases at V and 1 base at J, with 7 bases in the middle. This CDR3 region has 13 residues. The whole variable domain, remainder taken from reference TRBV5-4 and TRBJ1-1, is ETGVTQSPTHLIKTRGQQVTLRCSSQSGHNTVSWYQQALGQGPQFIFQYYREEENGRGNFPPRFSGLQFPNYSSELNVNALELDDSALYLCASSWAANTEAFFGQGTRLTVV.

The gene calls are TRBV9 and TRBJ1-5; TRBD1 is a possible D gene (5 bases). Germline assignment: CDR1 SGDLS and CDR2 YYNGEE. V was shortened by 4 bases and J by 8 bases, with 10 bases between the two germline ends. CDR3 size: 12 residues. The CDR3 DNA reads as TGTGCCAGCAGCCCTAGACAGAAGCCCCAGCATTTT. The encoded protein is CASSPRQKPQHF.

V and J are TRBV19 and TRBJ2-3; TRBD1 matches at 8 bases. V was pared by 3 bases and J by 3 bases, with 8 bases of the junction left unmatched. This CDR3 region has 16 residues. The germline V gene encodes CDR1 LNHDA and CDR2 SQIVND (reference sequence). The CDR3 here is CASSISAGGGTDTQYF. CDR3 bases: TGTGCCAGTAGTATCTCAGCAGGGGGCGGAACAGATACGCAGTATTTT.

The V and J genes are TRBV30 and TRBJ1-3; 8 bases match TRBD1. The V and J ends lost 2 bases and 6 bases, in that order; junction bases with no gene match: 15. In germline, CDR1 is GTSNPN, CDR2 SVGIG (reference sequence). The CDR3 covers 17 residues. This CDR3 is CAWSFFNYDRGVNTIYF. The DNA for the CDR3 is TGTGCCTGGAGTTTCTTCAATTACGACAGGGGAGTAAACACCATATATTTT.

The CDR3 loop reads CASSAGTGGSQPQHF. The CDR3 nucleotides are TGCGCCAGCAGCGCCGGAACAGGGGGCTCTCAGCCCCAGCATTTT. The V and J genes are TRBV5-1 and TRBJ1-5; 9 bases agree with TRBD1. The CDR3 length is 15 residues. Germline V lookup: CDR1 SGHRS, CDR2 YFSETQ. With 4 bases clipped from V and 6 bases from J, the junction kept 8 bases outside the gene matches.

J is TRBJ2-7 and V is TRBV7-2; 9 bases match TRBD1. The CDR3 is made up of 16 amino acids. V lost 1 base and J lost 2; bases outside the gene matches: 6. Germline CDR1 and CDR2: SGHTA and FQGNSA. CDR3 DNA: TGTGCCAGCAGCTTAGTCGGGACAGGGTTGACCTACGAGCAGTACTTC. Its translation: CASSLVGTGLTYEQYF. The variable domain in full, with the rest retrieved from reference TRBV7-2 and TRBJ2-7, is GAGVSQSPSNKVTEKGKDVELRCDPISGHTALYWYRQSLGQGLEFLIYFQGNSAPDKSGLPSDRFSAERTGGSVSTLTIQRTQQEDSAVYLCASSLVGTGLTYEQYFGPGTRLTVT.

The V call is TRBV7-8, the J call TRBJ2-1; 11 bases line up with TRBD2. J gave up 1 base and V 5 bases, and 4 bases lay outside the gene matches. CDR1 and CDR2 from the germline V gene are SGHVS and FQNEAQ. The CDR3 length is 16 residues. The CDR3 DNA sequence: TGTGCCAGCAGCCCGCGGACTAGCGGGTCCTACAATGAGCAGTTCTTC. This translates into CASSPRTSGSYNEQFF.

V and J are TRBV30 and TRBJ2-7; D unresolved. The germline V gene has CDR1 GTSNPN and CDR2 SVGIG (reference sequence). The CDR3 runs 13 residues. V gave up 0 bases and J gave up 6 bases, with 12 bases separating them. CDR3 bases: TGTGCCTGGAGTGTACTGGTACCTGCCGAGCAGTACTTC. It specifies CAWSVLVPAEQYF.

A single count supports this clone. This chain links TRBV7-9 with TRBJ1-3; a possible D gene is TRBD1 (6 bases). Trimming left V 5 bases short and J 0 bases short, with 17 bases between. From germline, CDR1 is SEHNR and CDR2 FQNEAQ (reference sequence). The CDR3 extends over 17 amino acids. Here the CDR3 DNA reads TGTGCCAGCAGCCTGACGCGGGACACCAACTCTGGAAACACCATATATTTT. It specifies CASSLTRDTNSGNTIYF.

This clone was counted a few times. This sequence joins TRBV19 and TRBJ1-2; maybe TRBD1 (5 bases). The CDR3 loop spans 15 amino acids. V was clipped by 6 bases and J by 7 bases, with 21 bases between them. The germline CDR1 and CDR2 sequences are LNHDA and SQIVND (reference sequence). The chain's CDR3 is CASSPNPAGTSGYTF. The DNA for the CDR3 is TGTGCCAGTAGCCCAAATCCTGCAGGGACCTCTGGCTACACCTTC.

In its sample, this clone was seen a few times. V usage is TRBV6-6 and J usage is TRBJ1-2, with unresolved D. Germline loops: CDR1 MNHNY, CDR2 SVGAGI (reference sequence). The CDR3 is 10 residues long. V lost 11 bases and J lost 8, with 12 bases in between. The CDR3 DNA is TGTGCCGGACCTATGTACGGCTACACCTTC. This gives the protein CAGPMYGYTF.

Written as DNA, the CDR3 is TGTGCCAGCAGTTACCGGACAGAAGAAGCTTTCTTT. It translates to CASSYRTEEAFF. This chain connects TRBV6-5 to TRBJ1-1; TRBD1 might be the D (6 bases). The CDR3 has 12 amino acids. CDR1 and CDR2 from the germline V gene are MNHEY and SVGAGI. V dropped 2 bases and J dropped 8 bases, with 9 bases sitting between them.

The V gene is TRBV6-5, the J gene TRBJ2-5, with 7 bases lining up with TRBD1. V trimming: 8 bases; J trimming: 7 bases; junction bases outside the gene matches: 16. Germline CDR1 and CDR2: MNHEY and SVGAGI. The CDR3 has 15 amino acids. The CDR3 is CASQGQLGSRGTQYF. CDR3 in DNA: TGTGCCAGCCAGGGACAGCTAGGATCAAGGGGGACCCAGTACTTC.

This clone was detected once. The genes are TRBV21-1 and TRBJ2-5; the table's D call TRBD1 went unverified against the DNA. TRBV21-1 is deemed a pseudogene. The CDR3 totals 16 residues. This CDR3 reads CASSKTGTGVRETQYF. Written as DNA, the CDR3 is TGTGCCAGCAGCAAAACCGGGACAGGGGTGAGGGAGACCCAGTACTTC.

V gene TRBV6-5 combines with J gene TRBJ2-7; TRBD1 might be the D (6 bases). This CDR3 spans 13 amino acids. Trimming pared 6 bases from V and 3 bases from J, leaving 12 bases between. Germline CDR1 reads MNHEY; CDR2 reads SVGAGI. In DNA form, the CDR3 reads TGTGCCAGCAGCGCCGCCAGGGGCTACGAGCAGTACTTC. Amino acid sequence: CASSAARGYEQYF.

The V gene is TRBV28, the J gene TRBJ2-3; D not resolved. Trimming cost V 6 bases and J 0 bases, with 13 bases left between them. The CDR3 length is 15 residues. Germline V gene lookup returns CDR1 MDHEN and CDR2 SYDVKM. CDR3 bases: TGTGCCAGCAGACCAGGAACCACTAGCACAGATACGCAGTATTTT. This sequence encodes CASRPGTTSTDTQYF.

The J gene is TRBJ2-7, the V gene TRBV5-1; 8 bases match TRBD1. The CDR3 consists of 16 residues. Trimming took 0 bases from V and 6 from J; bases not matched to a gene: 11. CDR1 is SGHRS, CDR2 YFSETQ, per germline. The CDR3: CASSLGHGQGISEQYF. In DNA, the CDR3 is TGCGCCAGCAGCTTGGGTCATGGACAGGGAATTAGCGAGCAGTACTTC.

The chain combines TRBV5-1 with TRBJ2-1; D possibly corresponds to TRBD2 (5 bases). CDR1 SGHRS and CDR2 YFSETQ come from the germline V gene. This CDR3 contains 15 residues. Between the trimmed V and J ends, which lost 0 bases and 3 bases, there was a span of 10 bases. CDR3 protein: CASSLGGRLYNEQFF. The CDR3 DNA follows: TGCGCCAGCAGCTTGGGAGGGAGACTCTACAATGAGCAGTTCTTC.

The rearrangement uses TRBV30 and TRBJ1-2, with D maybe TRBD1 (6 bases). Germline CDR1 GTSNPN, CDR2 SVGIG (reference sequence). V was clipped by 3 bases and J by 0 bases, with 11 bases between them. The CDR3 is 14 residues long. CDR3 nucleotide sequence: TGTGCCTGGAGAAGACCAGGGGCTAACTATGGCTACACCTTC. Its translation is CAWRRPGANYGYTF. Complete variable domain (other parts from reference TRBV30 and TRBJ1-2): SQTIHQWPATLVQPVGSPLSLECTVEGTSNPNLYWYRQAAGRGLQLLFYSVGIGQISSEVPQNLSASRPQDRQFILSSKKLLLSDSGFYLCAWRRPGANYGYTFGSGTRLTVV.

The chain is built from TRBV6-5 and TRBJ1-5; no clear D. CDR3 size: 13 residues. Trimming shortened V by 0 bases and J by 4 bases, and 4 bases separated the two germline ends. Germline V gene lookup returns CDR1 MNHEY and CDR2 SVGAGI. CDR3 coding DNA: TGTGCCAGCAGTTACTCCTTTAATCAGCCCCAGCATTTT. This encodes CASSYSFNQPQHF.

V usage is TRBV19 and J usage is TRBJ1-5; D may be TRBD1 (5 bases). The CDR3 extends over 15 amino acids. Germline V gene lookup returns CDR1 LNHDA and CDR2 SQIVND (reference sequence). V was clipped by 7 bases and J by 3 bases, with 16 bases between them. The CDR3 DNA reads TGTGCCAGTACCCCCGCCAGACAGATCAATCAGCCCCAGCATTTT. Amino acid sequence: CASTPARQINQPQHF.

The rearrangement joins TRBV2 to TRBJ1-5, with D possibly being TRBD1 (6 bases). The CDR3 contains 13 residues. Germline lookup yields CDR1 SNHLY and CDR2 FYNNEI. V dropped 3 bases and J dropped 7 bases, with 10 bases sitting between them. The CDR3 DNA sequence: TGTGCCAGCAGTGACGGGGGGCCCCAGCCCCAGCATTTT. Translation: CASSDGGPQPQHF. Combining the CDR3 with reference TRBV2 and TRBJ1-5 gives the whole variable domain EPEVTQTPSHQVTQMGQEVILRCVPISNHLYFYWYRQILGQKVEFLVSFYNNEISEKSEIFDDQFSVERPDGSNFTLKIRSTKLEDSAMYFCASSDGGPQPQHFGDGTRLSIL.

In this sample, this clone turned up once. CDR3 loop: CASSLGQGKNEQFF. CDR3 in DNA: TGTGCCAGCAGTTTAGGGCAGGGGAAAAATGAGCAGTTCTTC. The chain recombines TRBV27 with TRBJ2-1, with D perhaps matching TRBD1 (6 bases). The V gene's germline CDR1 is MNHEY and CDR2 SMNVEV (reference sequence). V shed 2 bases and J shed 7 bases, with 12 bases lying between them. The CDR3 is made up of 14 amino acids.

Written as DNA, the CDR3 is TGTGCCAGCAGTCCGCCGGGACTTCCGGGACGTCCCGAGCAGTACTTC. This translates into CASSPPGLPGRPEQYF. This chain uses TRBV28 with TRBJ2-7; maybe TRBD2 (6 bases). V was trimmed by 5 bases and J by 6 bases, leaving 23 bases between them. Germline loops: CDR1 MDHEN, CDR2 SYDVKM. The CDR3 runs 16 residues.

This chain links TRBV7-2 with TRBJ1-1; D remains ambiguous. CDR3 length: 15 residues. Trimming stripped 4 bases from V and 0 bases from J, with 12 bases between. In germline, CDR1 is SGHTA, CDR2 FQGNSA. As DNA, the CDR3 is TGTGCCAGCAGCTCCTCGGTAAACATGAACACTGAAGCTTTCTTT. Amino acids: CASSSSVNMNTEAFF.